This passage covers 11 T cell receptor beta chains from one sample sequenced in a study of CXCR3-negative and CXCR3-positive naive CD8 T cells (dated by TCRdb to the late 2010s). Their specific antigens are unknown. TCRdb names NextSeq 550 as the instrument used. The Human TCR Profiling Kit (MiLaboratory) was used to make UMI-labeled 5' RACE TRB cDNA libraries. Reprocessed by TCRdb, the reads give a single entry per CDR3 protein sequence, without DNA. This sample's clone table shows some 130,000 distinct CDR3 sequences. Roughly 0.6% of the sample is in the top ten clones. Beyond this particular receptor, the publication reports: Compared with CXCR3-negative naive cells, CXCR3-positive naive cells had TRB CDR3s with higher hydrophobicity (lower Kidera factor 4), lower energy, and higher strength and volume indices.

Sequences were obtained from naive CXCR3+ CD8+ T cells from blood. Reading the label with the study, this specimen's cell subset or site is: CD45RO-CCR7+CD27+CD95- naive CD8+ T cells expressing CXCR3 (TNR3+). The receptor set was obtained from a human donor in good health. Some clones in this sample may be carry-over from other donors' samples.

The chain joins TRBV28 to TRBJ2-3. CDR1 and CDR2 from the germline V gene are MDHEN and SYDVKM. The CDR3 runs 14 residues. The CDR3 loop reads CASSVLWSSDTQYF.

The rearrangement uses TRBV6-5 and TRBJ1-2. The germline gives CDR1 MNHEY, CDR2 SVGAGI. The CDR3 is 13 amino acids. CDR3 sequence: CASSSQPNYGYTF.

V gene TRBV18 combines with J gene TRBJ2-1. CDR3 size: 14 residues. Per the germline V gene, CDR1 is KGHSH and CDR2 is LQKENI. The chain's CDR3 is CASSLSGLRNEQFF.

The CDR3 loop is CSAREVLAGVHEQFF. The V call is TRBV20-1, the J call TRBJ2-1; TCRdb designates TRBD2, a call that cannot be tested without DNA. CDR1 is DFQATT and CDR2 is SNEGSKA in the germline V gene (reference sequence). This CDR3 region has 15 residues.

The chain has TRBV7-3 and TRBJ1-1; TCRdb proposes TRBD1, but this gene call is untestable without DNA. CDR3 length: 11 residues. Germline CDR1 is SGHTA and CDR2 is FQGTGA. CDR3 amino acids: CASSKGGEAFF.

The V call is TRBV6-2 or TRBV6-3, the J call TRBJ2-3; TCRdb's D call, TRBD2, is unchecked because there is no DNA. The CDR3 sequence is 16 residues long. Germline V gene data show CDR1 as MNHEY and CDR2 as SVGEGT. The CDR3 is CASSSLLAEDADTQYF.

The gene calls are TRBV4-1 and TRBJ2-1; without DNA, the TCRdb call of TRBD1 cannot be checked. This CDR3 has 17 amino acids. CDR1 MGHRA and CDR2 YSYEKL come from the germline V gene. The CDR3 sequence is CASSQDPSGQGAYEQFF.

J is TRBJ1-6 and V is TRBV7-9; the D gene TCRdb calls, TRBD1, cannot be checked with no DNA. CDR1 and CDR2 from the germline V gene are SEHNR and FQNEAQ (reference sequence). CDR3 size: 16 residues. CDR3 sequence reads: CASSSEDRGRFSPLHF.

The J gene is TRBJ2-7, the V gene TRBV5-1; with no DNA, the TCRdb D assignment of TRBD2 cannot be verified. CDR1 and CDR2 from the germline V gene are SGHRS and YFSETQ. This CDR3 contains 13 residues. The CDR3 is CASSWGLGYEQYF.

The V call is TRBV27, the J call TRBJ2-1; as DNA is missing, the TRBD1 call by TCRdb cannot be tested. This CDR3 spans 12 amino acids. In germline, CDR1 is MNHEY, CDR2 SMNVEV (reference sequence). CDR3 sequence: CASSPRDSEQFF.

This chain joins TRBV7-2 and TRBJ2-7; the TCRdb call, TRBD1, lacks DNA for checking. The germline gives CDR1 SGHTA, CDR2 FQGNSA. There are 14 residues in the CDR3. The CDR3 region is CASSQGQGGYEQYF.